This T cell receptor (beta chain) was observed in a study of shared clonotypes between healthy human individuals. Clones were read by immunoSEQ multiplex PCR, and TCRdb kept only the in-frame ones, dropping some. The data hold fewer than 2.5 million clones, with approximately 93% observed a single time. V shed 6 bases and J 0 bases; nucleotides not matched to a gene: 5. Germline V gives CDR1 MNHNY, CDR2 SVGAGI (reference sequence). The length of the CDR3 is 16 residues. Sequenced material: naive CD4+ T cells from PBMCs. Sample subset: CD45RA+ positively selected. The J gene is TRBJ1-1, the V gene TRBV6-6; 12 bases are shared with TRBD1. The sequence was collected from a man between 18 and 35 years old in good health. Some clones in this sample may be carry-over from other donors' samples. The CDR3 loop reads CASRGGQGALNTEAFF. The CDR3 DNA reads as TGTGCCAGCAGGGGGGGACAGGGGGCCTTGAACACTGAAGCTTTCTTT.